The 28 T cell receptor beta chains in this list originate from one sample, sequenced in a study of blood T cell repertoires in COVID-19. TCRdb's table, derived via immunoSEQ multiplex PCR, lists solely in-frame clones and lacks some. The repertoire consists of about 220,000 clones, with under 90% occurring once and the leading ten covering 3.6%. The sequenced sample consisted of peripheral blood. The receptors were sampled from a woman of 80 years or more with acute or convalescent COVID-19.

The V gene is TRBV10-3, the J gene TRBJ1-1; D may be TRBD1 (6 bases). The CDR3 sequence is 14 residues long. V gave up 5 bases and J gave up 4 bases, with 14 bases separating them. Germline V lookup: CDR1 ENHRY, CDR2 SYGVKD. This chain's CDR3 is CAISKKGVGTEAFF. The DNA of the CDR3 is TGTGCCATCAGTAAAAAGGGGGTCGGCACTGAAGCTTTCTTT.

The chain's CDR3 is CASSLGLAGIREQFF. CDR3 DNA sequence: TGTGCCAGCAGCTTAGGACTAGCGGGGATTAGGGAGCAGTTCTTC. The chain is built from TRBV11-3 and TRBJ2-1; 11 positions match TRBD2. Looked up from germline, CDR1 is SGHNT and CDR2 is YENEEA. Unmatched junction bases numbered 6, after V lost 1 base and J lost 10 bases. The length of the CDR3 is 15 residues.

CDR3 in amino acids: CASSEIRGQLLNQPQHF. The CDR3 DNA reads TGTGCCAGCAGTGAAATCCGGGGACAGCTATTGAATCAGCCCCAGCATTTT. The chain has TRBV2 and TRBJ1-5, with 7 bases identical to TRBD1. V shed 2 bases, J shed 4 bases, and the junction held 11 bases outside the gene matches. Germline CDR1 is SNHLY and CDR2 is FYNNEI. This CDR3 contains 17 residues.

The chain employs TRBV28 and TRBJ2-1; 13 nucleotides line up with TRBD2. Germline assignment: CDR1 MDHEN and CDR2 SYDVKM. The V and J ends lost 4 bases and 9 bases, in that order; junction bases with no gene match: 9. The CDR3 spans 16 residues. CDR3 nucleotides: TGTGCCAGCAGTTCCCCGGGACTAGCGGGGTCGCGTGAGCAGTTCTTC. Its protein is CASSSPGLAGSREQFF.

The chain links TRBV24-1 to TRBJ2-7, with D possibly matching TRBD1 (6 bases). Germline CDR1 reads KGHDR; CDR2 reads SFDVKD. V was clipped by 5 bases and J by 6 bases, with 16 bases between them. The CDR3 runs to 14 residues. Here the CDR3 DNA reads TGTGCCACCAGTGCCGGGACAACTAGGGGCGAGCAGTACTTC. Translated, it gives CATSAGTTRGEQYF.

The chain's CDR3 is CASSLVAVTGAGELFF. As DNA, the CDR3 is TGTGCCAGCAGCTTGGTCGCCGTGACAGGGGCCGGGGAGCTGTTTTTT. The chain couples TRBV5-4 to TRBJ2-2; the match to TRBD1 covers 8 bases. The CDR3 covers 16 residues. Germline trimming cut 0 bases from V and 6 bases from J; bases unmatched to any gene: 7. Germline lookup yields CDR1 SGHNT and CDR2 YYREEE (reference sequence).

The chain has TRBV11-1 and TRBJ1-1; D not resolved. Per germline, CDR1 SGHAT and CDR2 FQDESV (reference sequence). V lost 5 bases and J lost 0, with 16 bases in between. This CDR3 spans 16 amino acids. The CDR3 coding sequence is TGTGCCAGCAGCCGCTTCCGGACTTATATGAACACTGAAGCTTTCTTT. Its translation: CASSRFRTYMNTEAFF.

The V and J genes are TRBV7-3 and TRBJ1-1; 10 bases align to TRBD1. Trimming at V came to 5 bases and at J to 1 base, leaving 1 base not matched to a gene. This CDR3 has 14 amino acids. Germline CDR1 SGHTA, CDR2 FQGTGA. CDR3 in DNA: TGTGCCAGCAGCGGGGACAGGGGGAACACTGAAGCTTTCTTT. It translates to CASSGDRGNTEAFF.

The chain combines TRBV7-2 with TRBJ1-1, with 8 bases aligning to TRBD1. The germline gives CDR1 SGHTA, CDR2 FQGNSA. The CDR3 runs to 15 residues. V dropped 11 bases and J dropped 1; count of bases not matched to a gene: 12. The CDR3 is CAAVRVGTGNTEAFF. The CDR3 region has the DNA TGTGCCGCAGTACGAGTCGGGACAGGGAACACTGAAGCTTTCTTT.

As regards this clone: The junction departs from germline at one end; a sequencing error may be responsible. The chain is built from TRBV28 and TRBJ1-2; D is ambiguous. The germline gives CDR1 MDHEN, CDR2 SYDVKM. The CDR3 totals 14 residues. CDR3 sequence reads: CASSLFRTDYGYTF. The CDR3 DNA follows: TGTGCCAGCAGCTTATTTAGAACAGACTATGGCTACACCTTC.

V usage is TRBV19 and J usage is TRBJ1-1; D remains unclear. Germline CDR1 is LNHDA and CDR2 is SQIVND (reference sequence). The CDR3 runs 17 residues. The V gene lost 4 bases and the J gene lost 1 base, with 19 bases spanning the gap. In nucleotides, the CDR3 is TGTGCCAGTAGTAGCCCGGGATCAATATCGGGGAACACTGAAGCTTTCTTT. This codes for CASSSPGSISGNTEAFF.

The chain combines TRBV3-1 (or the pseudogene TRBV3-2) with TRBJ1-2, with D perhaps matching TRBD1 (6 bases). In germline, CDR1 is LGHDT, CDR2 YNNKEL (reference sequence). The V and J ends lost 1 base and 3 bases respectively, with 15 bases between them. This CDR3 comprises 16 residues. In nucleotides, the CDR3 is TGTGCCAGCAGCCAAGCACAGCTAGGGGGTTACTATGGCTACACCTTC. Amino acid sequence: CASSQAQLGGYYGYTF.

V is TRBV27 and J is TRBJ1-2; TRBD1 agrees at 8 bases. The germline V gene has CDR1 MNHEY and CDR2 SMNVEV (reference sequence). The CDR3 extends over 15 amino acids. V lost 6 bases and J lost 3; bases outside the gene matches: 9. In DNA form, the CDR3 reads TGTGCCAGCAGACCATCGGACAGGGCTTACTATGGCTACACCTTC. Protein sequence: CASRPSDRAYYGYTF.

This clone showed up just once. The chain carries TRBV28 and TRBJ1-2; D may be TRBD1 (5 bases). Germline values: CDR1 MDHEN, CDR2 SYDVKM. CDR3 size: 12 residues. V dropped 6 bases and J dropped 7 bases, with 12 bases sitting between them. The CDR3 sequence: CASSRGTPGYTF. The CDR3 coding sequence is TGTGCCAGCAGCCGCGGGACCCCTGGCTACACCTTC.

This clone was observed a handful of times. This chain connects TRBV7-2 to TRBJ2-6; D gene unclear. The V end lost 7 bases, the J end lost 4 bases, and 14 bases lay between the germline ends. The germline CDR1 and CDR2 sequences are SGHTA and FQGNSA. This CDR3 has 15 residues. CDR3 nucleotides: TGTGCCAGCACCATTACCAGTGTCGGGGCCAACGTCCTGACTTTC. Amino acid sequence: CASTITSVGANVLTF. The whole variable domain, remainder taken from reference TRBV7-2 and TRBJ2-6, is GAGVSQSPSNKVTEKGKDVELRCDPISGHTALYWYRQSLGQGLEFLIYFQGNSAPDKSGLPSDRFSAERTGGSVSTLTIQRTQQEDSAVYLCASTITSVGANVLTFGAGSRLTVL.

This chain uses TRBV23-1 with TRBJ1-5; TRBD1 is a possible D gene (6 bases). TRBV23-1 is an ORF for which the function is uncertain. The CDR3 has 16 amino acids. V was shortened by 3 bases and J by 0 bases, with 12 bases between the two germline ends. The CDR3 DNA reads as TGCGCCAGCAGTCACTCCAGCAGGGGTAGCAATCAGCCCCAGCATTTT. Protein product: CASSHSSRGSNQPQHF.

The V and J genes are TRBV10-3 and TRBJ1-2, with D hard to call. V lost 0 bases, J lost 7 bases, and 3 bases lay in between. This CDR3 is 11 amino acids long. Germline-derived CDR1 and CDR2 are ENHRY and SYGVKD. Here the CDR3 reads CAISESRGYTF. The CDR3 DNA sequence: TGTGCCATCAGTGAGTCCCGTGGCTACACCTTC.

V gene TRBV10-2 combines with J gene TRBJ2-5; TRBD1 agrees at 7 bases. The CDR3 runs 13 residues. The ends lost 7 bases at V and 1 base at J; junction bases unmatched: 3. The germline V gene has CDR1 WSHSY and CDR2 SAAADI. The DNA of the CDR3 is TGCGCCAGCAAGGGACAGCCCCAAGAGACCCAGTACTTC. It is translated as CASKGQPQETQYF.

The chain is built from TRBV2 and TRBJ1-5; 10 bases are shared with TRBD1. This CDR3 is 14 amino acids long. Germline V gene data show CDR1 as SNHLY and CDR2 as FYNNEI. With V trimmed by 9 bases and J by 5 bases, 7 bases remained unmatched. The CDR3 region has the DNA TGTGCCAGTCTCTCCGGGACAGGGGATCAGCCCCAGCATTTT. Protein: CASLSGTGDQPQHF.

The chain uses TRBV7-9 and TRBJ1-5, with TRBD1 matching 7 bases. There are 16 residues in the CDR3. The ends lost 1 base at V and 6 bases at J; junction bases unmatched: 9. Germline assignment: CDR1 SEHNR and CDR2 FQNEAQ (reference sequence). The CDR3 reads CASSLGTGGPGQPQHF. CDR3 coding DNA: TGTGCCAGCAGCTTAGGGACAGGTGGGCCGGGTCAGCCCCAGCATTTT. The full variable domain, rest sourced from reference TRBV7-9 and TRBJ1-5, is DTGVSQNPRHKITKRGQNVTFRCDPISEHNRLYWYRQTLGQGPEFLTYFQNEAQLEKSRLLSDRFSAERPKGSFSTLEIQRTEQGDSAMYLCASSLGTGGPGQPQHFGDGTRLSIL.

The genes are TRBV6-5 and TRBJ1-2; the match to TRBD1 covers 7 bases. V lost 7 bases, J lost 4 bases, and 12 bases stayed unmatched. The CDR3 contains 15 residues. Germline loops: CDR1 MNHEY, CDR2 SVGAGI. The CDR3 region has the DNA TGTGCCAGCACTCCCGACAGGGAGGCCATCTATGGCTACACCTTC. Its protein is CASTPDREAIYGYTF.

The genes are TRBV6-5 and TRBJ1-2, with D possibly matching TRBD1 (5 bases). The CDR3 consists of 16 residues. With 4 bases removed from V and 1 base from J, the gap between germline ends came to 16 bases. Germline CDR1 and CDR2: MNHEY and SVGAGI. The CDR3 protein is CASSSTNRDFNYGYTF. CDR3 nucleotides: TGTGCCAGCAGTTCCACGAACCGGGACTTTAACTATGGCTACACCTTC.

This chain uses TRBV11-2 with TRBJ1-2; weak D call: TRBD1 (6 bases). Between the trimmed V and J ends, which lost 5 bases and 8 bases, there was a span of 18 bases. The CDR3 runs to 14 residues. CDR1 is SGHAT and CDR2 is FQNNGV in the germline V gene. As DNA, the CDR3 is TGTGCCAGCAGCCTAAGGGGGGGGCGCGAGGGCTACACCTTC. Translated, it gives CASSLRGGREGYTF.

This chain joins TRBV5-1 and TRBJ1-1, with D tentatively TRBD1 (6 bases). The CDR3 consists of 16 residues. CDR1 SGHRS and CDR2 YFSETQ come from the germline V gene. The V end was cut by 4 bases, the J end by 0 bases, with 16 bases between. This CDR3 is CASSRGAAFMNTEAFF. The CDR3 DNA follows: TGCGCCAGCAGCCGGGGGGCGGCTTTCATGAACACTGAAGCTTTCTTT.

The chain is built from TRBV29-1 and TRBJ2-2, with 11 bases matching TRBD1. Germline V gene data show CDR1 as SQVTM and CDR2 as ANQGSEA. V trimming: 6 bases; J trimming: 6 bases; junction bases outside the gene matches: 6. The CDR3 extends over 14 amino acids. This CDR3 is CSVRTGGRSGELFF. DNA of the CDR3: TGCAGCGTCAGGACAGGGGGCAGGTCCGGGGAGCTGTTTTTT.

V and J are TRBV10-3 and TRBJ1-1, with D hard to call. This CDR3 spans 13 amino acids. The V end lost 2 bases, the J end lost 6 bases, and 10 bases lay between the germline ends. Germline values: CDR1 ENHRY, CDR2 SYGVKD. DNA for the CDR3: TGTGCCATCAGTGAGCCCTTGGCTGCTGAAGCTTTCTTT. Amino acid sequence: CAISEPLAAEAFF.

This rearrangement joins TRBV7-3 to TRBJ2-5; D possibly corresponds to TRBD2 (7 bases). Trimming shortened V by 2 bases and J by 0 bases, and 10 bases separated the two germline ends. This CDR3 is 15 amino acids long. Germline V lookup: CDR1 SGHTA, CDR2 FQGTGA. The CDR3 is CASSLWGGDQETQYF. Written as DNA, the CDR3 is TGTGCCAGCAGCTTATGGGGGGGCGACCAAGAGACCCAGTACTTC.

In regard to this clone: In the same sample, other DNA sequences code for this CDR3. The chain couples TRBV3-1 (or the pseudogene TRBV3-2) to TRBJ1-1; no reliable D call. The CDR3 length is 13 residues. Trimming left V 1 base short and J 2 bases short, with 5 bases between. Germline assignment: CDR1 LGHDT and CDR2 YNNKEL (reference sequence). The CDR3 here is CASSQVHNTEAFF. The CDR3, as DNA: TGTGCCAGCAGCCAAGTACACAACACTGAAGCTTTCTTT.